This T cell receptor beta chain stems from a study of cytomegalovirus exposure and HLA in healthy donors. Study at large: A prior study identified over 100 million unique TCR beta sequences from about 179 million T cells.

The PCR was carried out with 60 Vbeta primers and 13 Jbeta primers. The data were produced by immunoSEQ multiplex PCR, yet TCRdb's version contains in-frame clones alone and is incomplete. The sample consists of more than 90,000 clones, more than 75% of them appearing once. This clone appeared a few times. V lost 3 bases to trimming and J lost 7 bases; unmatched junction nucleotides: 8. The germline CDR1 and CDR2 sequences are MGHDK and SYGVNS. The CDR3 consists of 16 residues. The sample comprised PBMCs. This TCR was recovered from a woman aged 60-75 years in good health and CMV-seronegative. This chain joins TRBV25-1 and TRBJ2-3, with TRBD1 matching 12 bases. The CDR3 DNA follows: TGTGCCAGCAGTGATCCGGGACAGGGGGCTGGAAATACGCAGTATTTT. Its translation: CASSDPGQGAGNTQYF.